These 21 T cell receptor beta chains originate from one sample sequenced in a study of blood T cells in healthy people across ages. Through a sample-barcoded 5' primer and a J-beta primer mix, a second PCR was run for roughly 6 to 11 cycles. TCRdb reprocessed the 5' RACE reads with MiXCR, giving one entry per CDR3 protein. The sample has around 1.5 million distinct CDR3 sequences, roughly 64% seen once. The material sequenced was blood. The source of these receptors is a man in his late teens or twenties in good health.

Comments on this clonotype: At one boundary the junction diverges from the germline segment, which might be a read error. The genes are TRBV6-5 and TRBJ2-6; D uncertain. Germline loops: CDR1 MNHEY, CDR2 SVGAGI. The CDR3 has 16 amino acids. The CDR3 DNA is TGTGCCAGCATTTACTCGAAAGGGTTGGGGGCCAACGTCCTGACTTTC. Encoded protein: CASIYSKGLGANVLTF.

The CDR3 DNA reads TGTGCCAGCAGCTTGAACCCTGGACAGGGTGGGGAGCAGTACTTC. This gives the protein CASSLNPGQGGEQYF. The chain links TRBV5-5 to TRBJ2-7, with TRBD1 matching 8 bases. The CDR3 covers 15 residues. Germline V lookup: CDR1 SGHKS, CDR2 YYEKEE (reference sequence). V dropped 1 base and J dropped 7; count of bases not matched to a gene: 10. Variable domain in full (rest from reference TRBV5-5 and TRBJ2-7): DAGVTQSPTHLIKTRGQQVTLRCSPISGHKSVSWYQQVLGQGPQFIFQYYEKEERGRGNFPDRFSARQFPNYSSELNVNALLLGDSALYLCASSLNPGQGGEQYFGPGTRLTVT.

This clonotype was observed a handful of times. The V gene is TRBV6-2 or TRBV6-3, the J gene TRBJ2-5; D is unclear. CDR1 and CDR2 (germline): MNHEY, SVGEGT. Trimming removed 2 bases from V and 5 bases from J, with 12 bases in between. This CDR3 spans 14 amino acids. For the CDR3, the DNA is TGTGCCAGCAGTTACATGAGATTGTGGGAGACCCAGTACTTC. Translated: CASSYMRLWETQYF.

The CDR3 region is CASSDLFNEQFF. The CDR3 region has the DNA TGTGCCAGCAGCGACTTATTCAATGAGCAGTTCTTC. This chain joins TRBV2 and TRBJ2-1; the D is unclear. Germline CDR1 reads SNHLY; CDR2 reads FYNNEI. The CDR3 has 12 residues. Trimming stripped 6 bases from V and 6 bases from J, with 9 bases between.

The chain is built from TRBV12-3 or TRBV12-4 and TRBJ2-5; 8 bases fit TRBD2. Unmatched junction bases numbered 13, after V lost 11 bases and J lost 11 bases. This CDR3 region has 12 residues. The CDR3 DNA follows: TGTGCCGCGGGGGGACCTTACAATGAGCAGTACTTC. It translates to CAAGGPYNEQYF.

The CDR3 coding sequence is TGCGCCAGCAGCAAGGGACAGGGGAGAGCCTACGAGCAGTACTTC. Protein product: CASSKGQGRAYEQYF. The rearrangement links TRBV4-3 to TRBJ2-7; 10 nucleotides line up with TRBD1. With V trimmed by 5 bases and J by 2 bases, 6 bases remained unmatched. Germline V lookup: CDR1 LGHNA, CDR2 YSLEER. CDR3 length: 15 residues.

This clonotype has a handful of counts. The rearrangement joins TRBV7-2 to TRBJ1-5; D gene ambiguous. V lost 2 bases to trimming and J lost 0 bases, with 8 bases between them. Germline CDR1 and CDR2: SGHTA and FQGNSA. CDR3 length: 15 residues. CDR3 sequence reads: CASSLNAASNQPQHF. In nucleotides, the CDR3 is TGTGCCAGCAGCTTAAATGCAGCTAGCAATCAGCCCCAGCATTTT.

V usage is TRBV5-1 and J usage is TRBJ2-1; a weak D match, TRBD1 (7 bases). Germline CDR1 and CDR2: SGHRS and YFSETQ. Trimming cost V 0 bases and J 8 bases, with 15 bases left between them. There are 15 residues in the CDR3. The DNA of the CDR3 is TGCGCCAGCAGCTTGGTCGGGAGAGGGGGCCATGAGCAGTTCTTC. It encodes CASSLVGRGGHEQFF.

This chain joins TRBV6-5 and TRBJ1-5; the match to TRBD1 covers 10 bases. The CDR3 covers 19 residues. CDR1 and CDR2 from the germline V gene are MNHEY and SVGAGI. The V gene end was trimmed by 0 bases and the J gene end by 6 bases; junction bases not matched to a gene: 14. CDR3 protein: CASSYSGTGVGLERQPQHF. The CDR3, as DNA: TGTGCCAGCAGTTACTCCGGGACAGGGGTTGGGTTAGAGCGTCAGCCCCAGCATTTT.

The rearrangement joins TRBV20-1 to TRBJ2-2; no firm D call. The CDR3 consists of 13 residues. Trimming removed 6 bases from V and 1 base from J, with 9 bases in between. CDR1 and CDR2 from the germline V gene are DFQATT and SNEGSKA (reference sequence). The CDR3 DNA follows: TGCAGTGCCACCCTGAAGAACACCGGGGAGCTGTTTTTT. This translates into CSATLKNTGELFF.

This clonotype was observed a handful of times. The chain carries TRBV5-5 and TRBJ2-6, with D possibly TRBD1 on 6 matching bases. Germline CDR1 SGHKS, CDR2 YYEKEE (reference sequence). This CDR3 is 18 amino acids long. The V end lost 4 bases, the J end lost 0 bases, and 17 bases lay between the germline ends. The CDR3 bases are TGTGCCAGCAGCCACAGGGTTAACCAACTCTCTGGGGCCAACGTCCTGACTTTC. Its protein is CASSHRVNQLSGANVLTF. The full variable domain, completed using reference TRBV5-5 and TRBJ2-6, is DAGVTQSPTHLIKTRGQQVTLRCSPISGHKSVSWYQQVLGQGPQFIFQYYEKEERGRGNFPDRFSARQFPNYSSELNVNALLLGDSALYLCASSHRVNQLSGANVLTFGAGSRLTVL.

The rearrangement links TRBV28 to TRBJ2-4, with a tentative D call TRBD1 (6 bases). The end of the DNA aligns better with TRBJ2-7, so the J call may be wrong. In germline, CDR1 is MDHEN, CDR2 SYDVKM. The CDR3 length is 14 residues. CDR3: CASVWGRGGYEQYF. CDR3 DNA: TGTGCCAGCGTCTGGGGACGAGGGGGCTACGAGCAGTACTTC.

This chain uses TRBV5-1 with TRBJ2-3; TRBD2 matches 8 bases. The trim removed 3 bases at V and 5 bases at J, leaving 5 bases unmatched. There are 14 residues in the CDR3. CDR1 is SGHRS and CDR2 is YFSETQ in the germline V gene. CDR3 sequence (DNA): TGCGCCAGCAGCTGGACGGGGGGGAAAGATACGCAGTATTTT. Protein: CASSWTGGKDTQYF.

This chain joins TRBV5-1 and TRBJ2-7; D remains ambiguous. There are 13 residues in the CDR3. V lost 2 bases and J 2 bases, leaving 8 bases between the germline ends. The germline V gene has CDR1 SGHRS and CDR2 YFSETQ. In nucleotides, the CDR3 is TGCGCCAGCAGCTTCATGGGTACCTACGAGCAGTACTTC. Its protein is CASSFMGTYEQYF.

This clonotype was recorded a few times. The chain links TRBV9 to TRBJ1-2; TRBD1 agrees at 7 bases. Germline-derived CDR1 and CDR2 are SGDLS and YYNGEE. The CDR3 is 14 residues long. The V gene end was trimmed by 4 bases and the J gene end by 2 bases; junction bases not matched to a gene: 5. The CDR3, as DNA: TGTGCCAGCAGCCCCGGGACAGACAACTATGGCTACACCTTC. Protein product: CASSPGTDNYGYTF.

The chain links TRBV6-5 to TRBJ1-2, with D hard to call. V lost 0 bases and J 7 bases, leaving 15 bases between the germline ends. Germline CDR1 is MNHEY and CDR2 is SVGAGI. The CDR3 runs to 15 residues. CDR3 region: CASSYSIQPSRGYTF. CDR3 in DNA: TGTGCCAGCAGTTACTCCATCCAACCCAGCCGTGGCTACACCTTC.

The chain employs TRBV20-1 and TRBJ2-7; 15 bases are shared with TRBD2. The CDR3 runs 16 residues. Germline CDR1 reads DFQATT; CDR2 reads SNEGSKA (reference sequence). V lost 3 bases to trimming and J lost 6 bases; unmatched junction nucleotides: 9. CDR3 residues: CSARGRTSGRAIEQYF. CDR3 nucleotide sequence: TGCAGTGCTAGGGGCCGGACTAGCGGGAGGGCCATCGAGCAGTACTTC.

The sample holds a few counts of this clonotype. This sequence joins TRBV9 and TRBJ2-1, with 9 nucleotides matching TRBD1. CDR1 and CDR2 from the germline V gene are SGDLS and YYNGEE. Unmatched junction bases numbered 7, after V lost 3 bases and J lost 6 bases. The CDR3 has 15 residues. The DNA for the CDR3 is TGTGCCAGCAGCGCGGACAGGGGATCCCCCAATGAGCAGTTCTTC. Protein product: CASSADRGSPNEQFF.

The V gene is TRBV4-2, the J gene TRBJ2-1, with D perhaps matching TRBD2 (6 bases). CDR1 and CDR2 from the germline V gene are LGHNA and YNFKEQ. This CDR3 region has 14 residues. Trimming removed 7 bases at V and 2 bases at J, with 12 bases between. CDR3 nucleotide sequence: TGTGCCAGCACTGCGGGGCCTACCTACAATGAGCAGTTCTTC. Protein: CASTAGPTYNEQFF.

V gene TRBV3-1 combines with J gene TRBJ1-1; D unclear. CDR3 size: 14 residues. V lost 4 bases and J 7 bases, leaving 16 bases between the germline ends. Germline V gene sequence: CDR1 LGHDT, CDR2 YNNKEL (reference sequence). Written as DNA, the CDR3 is TGTGCCAGCAGCCTTTCCAGGAGGAGCAGTGAAGCTTTCTTT. Translating it yields CASSLSRRSSEAFF.

V and J are TRBV7-9 and TRBJ1-2; D is uncertain. V lost 5 bases and J 2 bases, leaving 15 bases between the germline ends. The CDR3 totals 15 residues. The germline V gene encodes CDR1 SEHNR and CDR2 FQNEAQ (reference sequence). Here the CDR3 DNA reads TGTGCCAGCAGCCCGGCGGGATTCCTGAACTATGGCTACACCTTC. Translated, it gives CASSPAGFLNYGYTF. The variable domain in full, with the rest retrieved from reference TRBV7-9 and TRBJ1-2, is DTGVSQNPRHKITKRGQNVTFRCDPISEHNRLYWYRQTLGQGPEFLTYFQNEAQLEKSRLLSDRFSAERPKGSFSTLEIQRTEQGDSAMYLCASSPAGFLNYGYTFGSGTRLTVV.